A selection of T cell receptor beta chains follows, all from one sample in a study of PD-1 blockade in classical Hodgkin lymphoma. Here immunoSEQ multiplex PCR was the method, and the copy in TCRdb shows in-frame clones only, minus some. The repertoire holds about 37,000 clones, with 76% as singletons. Material: peripheral blood mononuclear cells (PBMCs), obtained before the second cycle of nivolumab. These receptor sequences come from a human donor with classical Hodgkin lymphoma. CDR3s include the opening cysteine and the closing phenylalanine or tryptophan. Fields, in order: J gene, V gene, D gene, clone size, CDR3 DNA, CDR3 protein. A D gene is named only where the DNA matches it firmly. Clone size is stated in some rows and not others, as once, few, many or a class when expanded.

j_call: TRBJ2-3; v_call: TRBV7-2; d_call: TRBD1; clone_size: -; cdr3_nt: TGTGCCAGCAGTTGGGACAGCTTCACAGATACGCAGTATTTT; cdr3_aa: CASSWDSFTDTQYF
j_call: TRBJ2-2; v_call: TRBV18; d_call: TRBD2; clone_size: -; cdr3_nt: TGTGCCAGCTCGGCGGGCGGACTAGCGGGTAACACCGGGGAGCTGTTTTTT; cdr3_aa: CASSAGGLAGNTGELFF
j_call: TRBJ2-5; v_call: TRBV19; d_call: -; clone_size: few; cdr3_nt: TGTGCCAGTAGTATCTTCGGCAGTGCAAGGGAGACCCAGTACTTC; cdr3_aa: CASSIFGSARETQYF
j_call: TRBJ2-7; v_call: TRBV4-2; d_call: -; clone_size: once; cdr3_nt: TGTGCCAGCAGCCAAGATCTGAAGGCCTACGAGCAGTACTTC; cdr3_aa: CASSQDLKAYEQYF
j_call: TRBJ1-1; v_call: TRBV19; d_call: TRBD1; clone_size: -; cdr3_nt: TGTGCCAGTAGCCATACAGGGGGCGGACACACTGAAGCTTTCTTT; cdr3_aa: CASSHTGGGHTEAFF
j_call: TRBJ1-3; v_call: TRBV2; d_call: -; clone_size: -; cdr3_nt: TGTGCCAGCAGCGCCCGGGTCGGTCTCGCTGGAAACACCATATATTTT; cdr3_aa: CASSARVGLAGNTIYF
j_call: TRBJ2-7; v_call: TRBV2; d_call: TRBD2; clone_size: -; cdr3_nt: TGTGCCAGCAGCCCTGGACTAGCGGCCTACGAGCAGTACTTC; cdr3_aa: CASSPGLAAYEQYF
j_call: TRBJ2-6; v_call: TRBV4-2; d_call: TRBD2; clone_size: -; cdr3_nt: TGTGCCAGCAGCCCCGGACTAGCGGGCTACTCTGGGGCCAACGTCCTGACTTTC; cdr3_aa: CASSPGLAGYSGANVLTF
j_call: TRBJ2-3; v_call: TRBV19; d_call: -; clone_size: once; cdr3_nt: TGTGCCAGTAGTCGAAATTCACGAGGGGATACGCAGTATTTT; cdr3_aa: CASSRNSRGDTQYF
j_call: TRBJ2-7; v_call: TRBV7-6; d_call: TRBD2; clone_size: many; cdr3_nt: TGTGCCAGCAGCTTGGACTCTAGCGGGGGAGGGGAGCAGTACTTC; cdr3_aa: CASSLDSSGGGEQYF
j_call: TRBJ1-3; v_call: TRBV4-3; d_call: -; clone_size: once; cdr3_nt: TGCGCCAGCAGCCAAGACAGCAGCTCTGGAAACACCATATATTTT; cdr3_aa: CASSQDSSSGNTIYF
j_call: TRBJ2-3; v_call: TRBV10-1; d_call: TRBD2; clone_size: -; cdr3_nt: TGCGCCAGCAGTCGTTTAGCGGGGGATACGCAGTATTTT; cdr3_aa: CASSRLAGDTQYF
j_call: TRBJ1-1; v_call: TRBV16; d_call: -; clone_size: -; cdr3_nt: TGTGCCAGCAGCCTAGGAACGGACACTGAAGCTTTCTTT; cdr3_aa: CASSLGTDTEAFF
j_call: TRBJ2-7; v_call: TRBV15; d_call: -; clone_size: -; cdr3_nt: TGTGCCACCAGCAGAGATCCTACCTACGAGCAGTACTTC; cdr3_aa: CATSRDPTYEQYF
j_call: TRBJ2-3; v_call: TRBV5-6; d_call: TRBD1; clone_size: -; cdr3_nt: TGTGCCAGCAGCTCGCTCATCTCGACAGGGTCAGATACGCAGTATTTT; cdr3_aa: CASSSLISTGSDTQYF
j_call: TRBJ2-3; v_call: TRBV7-9; d_call: -; clone_size: few; cdr3_nt: TGTGCCAGCAGCACCCGGGGCCCAGATACGCAGTATTTT; cdr3_aa: CASSTRGPDTQYF
j_call: TRBJ1-5; v_call: TRBV7-3; d_call: TRBD1; clone_size: few; cdr3_nt: TGTGCCAGCAGGCCTGGGACAGCTAGCAATCAGCCCCAGCATTTT; cdr3_aa: CASRPGTASNQPQHF
j_call: TRBJ2-3; v_call: TRBV6-5; d_call: TRBD2; clone_size: -; cdr3_nt: TGTGCCAGCAGTTACTTAGGAGCGGGGGGGCCAGATACGCAGTATTTT; cdr3_aa: CASSYLGAGGPDTQYF
j_call: TRBJ2-5; v_call: TRBV27; d_call: TRBD2; clone_size: -; cdr3_nt: TGTGCCAGCAGCAAGACTAGCGGGGGCGAGGAGACCCAGTACTTC; cdr3_aa: CASSKTSGGEETQYF
j_call: TRBJ2-3; v_call: TRBV19; d_call: -; clone_size: -; cdr3_nt: TGTGCCAGTAGTATGACGGGGGAGTCCACAGATACGCAGTATTTT; cdr3_aa: CASSMTGESTDTQYF
j_call: TRBJ2-7; v_call: TRBV7-9; d_call: -; clone_size: -; cdr3_nt: TGTGCCAGCAGCTTGCCGGCCGGGGAGCAGTACTTC; cdr3_aa: CASSLPAGEQYF
j_call: TRBJ2-3; v_call: TRBV18; d_call: -; clone_size: -; cdr3_nt: TGTGCCAGCTCACCACTTGGAGGGCCAGATACGCAGTATTTT; cdr3_aa: CASSPLGGPDTQYF
j_call: TRBJ2-7; v_call: TRBV12-5; d_call: TRBD1; clone_size: -; cdr3_nt: TGTGCTAGTGGCCGACAGGGCATGGGCTACGAGCAGTACTTC; cdr3_aa: CASGRQGMGYEQYF
j_call: TRBJ2-7; v_call: TRBV9; d_call: -; clone_size: -; cdr3_nt: TGTGCCAGCAGCGGGACCGACGGGACCTACGAGCAGTACTTC; cdr3_aa: CASSGTDGTYEQYF
j_call: TRBJ1-2; v_call: TRBV25-1; d_call: -; clone_size: few; cdr3_nt: TGTGCCAGCAGTGAATATGAGGGTAAAGGCTATGGCTACACCTTC; cdr3_aa: CASSEYEGKGYGYTF
j_call: TRBJ1-6; v_call: TRBV19; d_call: TRBD1; clone_size: -; cdr3_nt: TGTGCCAGTAGTAAAGCCGGGACAGAAAGATATAATTCACCCCTCCACTTT; cdr3_aa: CASSKAGTERYNSPLHF
j_call: TRBJ2-7; v_call: TRBV13; d_call: -; clone_size: -; cdr3_nt: TGTGCCAGCAGCTCCAGTTCCGAGGGAAGCTCCTACGAGCAGTACTTC; cdr3_aa: CASSSSSEGSSYEQYF
j_call: TRBJ2-7; v_call: TRBV5-1; d_call: -; clone_size: -; cdr3_nt: TGCGCCAGCAGCTTTCAGGGCCTCTCCTACGAGCAGTACTTC; cdr3_aa: CASSFQGLSYEQYF
j_call: TRBJ2-1; v_call: TRBV7-2; d_call: TRBD2; clone_size: -; cdr3_nt: TGTGCCAGCAGCTTAGCTAGCGGGGCCCCCAATGAGCAGTTCTTC; cdr3_aa: CASSLASGAPNEQFF
j_call: TRBJ2-3; v_call: TRBV7-6; d_call: -; clone_size: -; cdr3_nt: TGTGCCAGCAGCTCCACAGGGATGCAGTATTTT; cdr3_aa: CASSSTGMQYF
j_call: TRBJ1-6; v_call: TRBV7-2; d_call: TRBD1; clone_size: many; cdr3_nt: TGTGCCAGCAGCTTACTGTCCCGGGACAGGGCCCCAGGGGGTTCACCCCTCCACTTT; cdr3_aa: CASSLLSRDRAPGGSPLHF
j_call: TRBJ2-1; v_call: TRBV18; d_call: TRBD2; clone_size: -; cdr3_nt: TGTGCCAGCTCAGGCGTAGCGGGGGGGCCCAATGAGCAGTTCTTC; cdr3_aa: CASSGVAGGPNEQFF
j_call: TRBJ1-2; v_call: TRBV7-2; d_call: -; clone_size: -; cdr3_nt: TGTGCCAGCAGCTCAAGTTGGGCTCATGGCTACACCTTC; cdr3_aa: CASSSSWAHGYTF
j_call: TRBJ1-6; v_call: TRBV19; d_call: -; clone_size: few; cdr3_nt: TGTGCCAGTAGTAAGTCCGGGGCCGGCAATTCACCCCTCCACTTT; cdr3_aa: CASSKSGAGNSPLHF
j_call: TRBJ1-5; v_call: TRBV19; d_call: TRBD1; clone_size: few; cdr3_nt: TGTGCCAGTAGTATAGAAGGGACAGGGGATCAGCCCCAGCATTTT; cdr3_aa: CASSIEGTGDQPQHF
j_call: TRBJ2-7; v_call: TRBV10-3; d_call: TRBD1; clone_size: -; cdr3_nt: TGTGCCATCAGTGTAGGACAGGGAGAGGACGAGCAGTACTTC; cdr3_aa: CAISVGQGEDEQYF
j_call: TRBJ2-1; v_call: TRBV5-1; d_call: TRBD2; clone_size: -; cdr3_nt: TGCGCCAGCAGCTTGGAAATAGCGGGGGGGTACTACAATGAGCAGTTCTTC; cdr3_aa: CASSLEIAGGYYNEQFF
j_call: TRBJ2-7; v_call: TRBV6-6; d_call: -; clone_size: -; cdr3_nt: TGTGCCAGCAGTTACCTCCCACCGGGCATCTACGAGCAGTACTTC; cdr3_aa: CASSYLPPGIYEQYF
j_call: TRBJ2-3; v_call: TRBV7-2; d_call: TRBD2; clone_size: -; cdr3_nt: TGTGCCAGCATGGTAGCGGGGGCCACATATACGCAGTATTTT; cdr3_aa: CASMVAGATYTQYF
j_call: TRBJ2-1; v_call: TRBV9; d_call: -; clone_size: -; cdr3_nt: TGTGCCAGCAGCGTAGTTGGGACCTCTCCCTACAATGAGCAGTTCTTC; cdr3_aa: CASSVVGTSPYNEQFF
j_call: TRBJ1-2; v_call: TRBV28; d_call: -; clone_size: -; cdr3_nt: TGTGCCAGCACGACAGGTTTTGGGAGAGGCTACACCTTC; cdr3_aa: CASTTGFGRGYTF